This TCR beta chain was recovered during a study of blood T cell repertoires in COVID-19. The CDR3 totals 15 residues. The germline V gene encodes CDR1 MNHNY and CDR2 SVGAGI (reference sequence). V was pared by 2 bases and J by 8 bases, with 15 bases between. Some clones are missing from TCRdb's copy, which holds only in-frame ones; the method was immunoSEQ multiplex PCR. Of hundreds of thousands of clones in the sample, roughly 85% are singletons; the top ten hold 3.5% to 4%. The source of this sequence is a woman aged 18 to 35 with acute or convalescent COVID-19. J is TRBJ1-4 and V is TRBV6-6, with D tentatively TRBD1 (5 bases). Sequencing was done on a sample of peripheral blood. CDR3 loop: CASSYGGAGREKLFF. CDR3 DNA: TGTGCCAGCAGTTACGGAGGGGCAGGGAGGGAAAAACTGTTTTTT.